This T cell receptor (beta chain) came from a study of vaccination effects on CD4 cells after COVID-19. Deletions cut 3 bases from V and 3 bases from J, with 13 bases between. The CDR3 runs 15 residues. CDR1 SGHNT and CDR2 YENEEA come from the germline V gene. Concerning this clone: The antigen is unknown.

Assay used: immunoSEQ multiplex PCR; TCRdb lists only in-frame clones, some missing. In the table there are under 13,000 clones, approximately 74% of which are singletons. Antigen-specific CD4+ T cell clonotypes were called by their expansion after viral peptide-pool culture in ViraFEST. Following 10 days of culture, CD4+ T cells were isolated. Here the sequenced sample was CD4+ T cells from PBMCs cultured with HCoV-229E spike peptides, taken before COVID-19 vaccination. The J gene is TRBJ2-3, the V gene TRBV11-3, with D perhaps given as TRBD1 or TRBD2 (5 bases each). The TCR sequence derives from a human donor who received a COVID-19 vaccine. The CDR3, as DNA: TGTGCCAGCAGCTTGGGGGTGGGCAGTACAGATACGCAGTATTTT. Translation gives CASSLGVGSTDTQYF.